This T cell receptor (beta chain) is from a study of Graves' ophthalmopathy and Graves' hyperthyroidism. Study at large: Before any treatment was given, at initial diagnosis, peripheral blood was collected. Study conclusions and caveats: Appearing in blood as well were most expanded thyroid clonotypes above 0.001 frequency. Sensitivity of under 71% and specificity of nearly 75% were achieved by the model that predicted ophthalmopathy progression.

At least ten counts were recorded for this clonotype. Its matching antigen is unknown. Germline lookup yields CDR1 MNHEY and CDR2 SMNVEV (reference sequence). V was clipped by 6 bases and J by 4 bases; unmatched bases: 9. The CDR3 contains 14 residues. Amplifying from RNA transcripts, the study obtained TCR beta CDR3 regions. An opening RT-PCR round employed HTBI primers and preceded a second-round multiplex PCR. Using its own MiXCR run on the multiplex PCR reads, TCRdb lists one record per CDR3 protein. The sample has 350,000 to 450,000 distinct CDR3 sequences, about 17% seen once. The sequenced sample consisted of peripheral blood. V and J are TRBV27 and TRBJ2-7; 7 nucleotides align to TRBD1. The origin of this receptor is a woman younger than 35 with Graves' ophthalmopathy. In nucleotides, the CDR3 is TGTGCCAGCAGATTAACGGGGACAGCTTACGAGCAGTACTTC. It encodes CASRLTGTAYEQYF.